These T cell receptor beta chains were read from a single sample in a study of blood T cell repertoires in COVID-19. Assay used: immunoSEQ multiplex PCR; TCRdb lists only in-frame clones, some missing. This repertoire shows about 210,000 clones, about 79% found once; its top ten account for about 9.7%. Sequenced sample: peripheral blood. These TCRs come from a man aged 50 to 59 with active or convalescent COVID-19. Both conserved end residues are part of each CDR3. The D gene is left open where the match is weak. The size entry is marked missing in some rows and otherwise reads once, few, many or a size class.

cdr3_length	d_call	v_call	clone_size	j_call	cdr3_aa	cdr3_nt
15	.	TRBV2	.	TRBJ1-6	CASSENGQYNSPLHF	TGTGCCAGCAGTGAAAATGGACAGTATAATTCACCCCTCCACTTT
14	.	TRBV7-3	.	TRBJ2-3	CASSLRPPPDTQYF	TGTGCCAGCAGCCTCAGGCCTCCCCCAGATACGCAGTATTTT
12	.	TRBV24-1	.	TRBJ2-1	CATSDAGQGQFF	TGTGCCACCAGTGACGCAGGGCAGGGGCAGTTCTTC
18	TRBD1	TRBV18	.	TRBJ2-1	CASSPWDRGIVSYNEQFF	TGTGCCAGCTCACCATGGGACAGGGGGATAGTCTCCTACAATGAGCAGTTCTTC
16	TRBD1	TRBV7-3	.	TRBJ2-7	CASSLRGGTGFYEQYF	TGTGCCAGCAGCTTAAGAGGGGGCACAGGGTTCTACGAGCAGTACTTC
15	TRBD1	TRBV9	.	TRBJ1-2	CASSVVPGQGSGYTF	TGTGCCAGCAGCGTAGTCCCGGGACAGGGGAGCGGCTACACCTTC
13	.	TRBV28	once	TRBJ1-1	CASSVAGGAEAFF	TGTGCCAGCAGCGTCGCGGGTGGCGCTGAAGCTTTCTTT
15	TRBD1	TRBV11-2	.	TRBJ2-7	CASSSSGQAGYEQYF	TGTGCCAGCAGCTCCTCAGGACAGGCGGGCTACGAGCAGTACTTC
14	TRBD2	TRBV5-1	.	TRBJ2-2	CASSLSGGAGELFF	TGCGCCAGCAGCTTGAGCGGGGGGGCCGGGGAGCTGTTTTTT
14	TRBD2	TRBV11-2	once	TRBJ2-3	CASSRAGGADTQYF	TGTGCCAGCAGCCGAGCGGGAGGGGCAGATACGCAGTATTTT
15	.	TRBV28	.	TRBJ2-7	CASSFPLGLSYEQYF	TGTGCCAGCAGTTTCCCATTGGGGCTCTCCTACGAGCAGTACTTC
15	.	TRBV9	.	TRBJ1-2	CASSVRGTASYGYTF	TGTGCCAGCAGCGTACGGGGGACCGCCTCTTATGGCTACACCTTC
17	.	TRBV4-1	.	TRBJ2-7	CASSRQPKGGSPYEQYF	TGCGCCAGCAGCCGCCAACCTAAAGGAGGGAGCCCCTACGAGCAGTACTTC
15	.	TRBV28	.	TRBJ2-1	CASSPVPPSYNEQFF	TGTGCCAGCAGTCCAGTTCCCCCCTCCTACAATGAGCAGTTCTTC
15	TRBD2	TRBV11-2	.	TRBJ2-1	CASSLVLAAYNEQFF	TGTGCCAGCAGCTTAGTCCTAGCGGCCTACAATGAGCAGTTCTTC
12	.	TRBV12-3/TRBV12-4	.	TRBJ2-7	CASSQDTYEQYF	TGTGCCAGCAGCCAAGACACCTACGAGCAGTACTTC